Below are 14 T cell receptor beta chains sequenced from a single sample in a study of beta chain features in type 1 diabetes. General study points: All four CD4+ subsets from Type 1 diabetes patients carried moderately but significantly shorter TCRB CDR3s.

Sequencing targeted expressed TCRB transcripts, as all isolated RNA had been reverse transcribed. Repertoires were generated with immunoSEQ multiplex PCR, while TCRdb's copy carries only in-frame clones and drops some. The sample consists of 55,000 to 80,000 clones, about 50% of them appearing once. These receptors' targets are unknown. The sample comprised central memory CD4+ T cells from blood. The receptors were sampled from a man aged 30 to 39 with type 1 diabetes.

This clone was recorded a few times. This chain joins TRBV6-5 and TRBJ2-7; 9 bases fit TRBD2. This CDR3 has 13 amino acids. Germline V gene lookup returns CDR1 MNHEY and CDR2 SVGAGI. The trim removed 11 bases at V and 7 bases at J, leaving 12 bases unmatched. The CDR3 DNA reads TGTGCCGCGGGAGGGAGGGTGGGTACGGAGCAGTACTTC. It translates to CAAGGRVGTEQYF.

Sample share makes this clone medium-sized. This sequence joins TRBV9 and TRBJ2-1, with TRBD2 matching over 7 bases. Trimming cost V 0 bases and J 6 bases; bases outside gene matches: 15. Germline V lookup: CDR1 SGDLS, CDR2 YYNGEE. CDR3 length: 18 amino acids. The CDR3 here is CASSVASSGGLAFNEQFF. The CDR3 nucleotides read TGTGCCAGCAGCGTAGCTTCCTCGGGGGGACTCGCGTTCAATGAGCAGTTCTTC.

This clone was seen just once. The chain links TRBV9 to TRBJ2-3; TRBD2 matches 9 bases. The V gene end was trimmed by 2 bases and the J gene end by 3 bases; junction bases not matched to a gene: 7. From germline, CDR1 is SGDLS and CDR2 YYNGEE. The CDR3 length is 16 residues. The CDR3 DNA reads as TGTGCCAGCAGCGTTCTAGCGGGAAAACTAACAGATACGCAGTATTTT. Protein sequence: CASSVLAGKLTDTQYF.

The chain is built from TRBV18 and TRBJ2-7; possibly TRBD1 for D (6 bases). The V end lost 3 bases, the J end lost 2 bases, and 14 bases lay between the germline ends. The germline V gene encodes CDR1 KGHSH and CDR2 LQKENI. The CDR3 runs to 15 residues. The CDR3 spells CASSPARQAAYEQYF. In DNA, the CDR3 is TGTGCCAGCTCACCTGCTCGACAGGCCGCCTACGAGCAGTACTTC.

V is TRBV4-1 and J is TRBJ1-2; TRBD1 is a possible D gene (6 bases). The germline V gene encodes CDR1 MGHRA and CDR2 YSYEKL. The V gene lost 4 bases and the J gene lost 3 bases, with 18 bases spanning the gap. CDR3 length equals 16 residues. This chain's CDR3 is CASSLLTGGVDYGYTF. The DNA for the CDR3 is TGCGCCAGCAGCCTTTTGACAGGCGGAGTTGACTATGGCTACACCTTC.

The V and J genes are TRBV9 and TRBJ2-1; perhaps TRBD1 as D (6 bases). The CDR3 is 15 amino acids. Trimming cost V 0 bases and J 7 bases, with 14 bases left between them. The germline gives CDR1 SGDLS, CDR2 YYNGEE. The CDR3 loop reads CASSVEGTPGNEQFF. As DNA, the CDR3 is TGTGCCAGCAGCGTAGAAGGGACACCAGGGAATGAGCAGTTCTTC.

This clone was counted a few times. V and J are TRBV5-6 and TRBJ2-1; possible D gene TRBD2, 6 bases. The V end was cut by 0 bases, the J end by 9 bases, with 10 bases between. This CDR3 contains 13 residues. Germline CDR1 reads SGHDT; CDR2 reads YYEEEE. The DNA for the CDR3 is TGTGCCAGCAGCTTGGTGGAGGGAACTGAGCAGTTCTTC. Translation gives CASSLVEGTEQFF.

The CDR3 sequence: CSVEERGVYNEQFF. The CDR3 DNA follows: TGCAGCGTTGAAGAGCGGGGGGTCTACAATGAGCAGTTCTTC. This chain connects TRBV29-1 to TRBJ2-1; 8 nucleotides match TRBD2. Losses at the gene ends were 0 bases for V and 3 bases for J; bases not matched to a gene: 1. There are 14 residues in the CDR3. Germline values: CDR1 SQVTM, CDR2 ANQGSEA.

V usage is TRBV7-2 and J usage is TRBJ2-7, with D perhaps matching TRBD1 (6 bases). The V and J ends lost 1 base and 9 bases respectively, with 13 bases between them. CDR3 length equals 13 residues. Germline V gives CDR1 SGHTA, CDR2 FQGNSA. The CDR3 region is CASSLGDTPRQYF. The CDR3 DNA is TGTGCCAGCAGCTTAGGGGACACCCCGAGGCAGTACTTC.

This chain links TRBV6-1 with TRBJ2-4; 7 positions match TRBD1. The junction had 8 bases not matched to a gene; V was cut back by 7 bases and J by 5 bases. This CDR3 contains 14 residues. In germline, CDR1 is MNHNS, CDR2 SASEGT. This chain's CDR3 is CASNNPGGQNIQYF. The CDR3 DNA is TGTGCCAGCAATAACCCAGGGGGTCAAAACATTCAGTACTTC.

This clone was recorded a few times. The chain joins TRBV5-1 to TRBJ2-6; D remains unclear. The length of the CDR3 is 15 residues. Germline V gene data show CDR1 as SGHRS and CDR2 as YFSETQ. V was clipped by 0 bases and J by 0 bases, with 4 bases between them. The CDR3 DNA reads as TGCGCCAGCAGCTTGGTGCGCTCTGGGGCCAACGTCCTGACTTTC. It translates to CASSLVRSGANVLTF.

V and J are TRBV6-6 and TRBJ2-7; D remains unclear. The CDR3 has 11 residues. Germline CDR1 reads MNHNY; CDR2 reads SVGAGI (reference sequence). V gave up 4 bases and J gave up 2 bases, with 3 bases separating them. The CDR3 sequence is CASSSAYEQYF. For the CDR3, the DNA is TGTGCCAGCAGTTCTGCCTACGAGCAGTACTTC.

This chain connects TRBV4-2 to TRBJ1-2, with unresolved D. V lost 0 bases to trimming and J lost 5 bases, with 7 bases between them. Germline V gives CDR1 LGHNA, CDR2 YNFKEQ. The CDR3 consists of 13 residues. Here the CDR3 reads CASSQESGYGYTF. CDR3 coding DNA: TGTGCCAGCAGCCAAGAATCGGGGTATGGCTACACCTTC.

CDR3 amino acids: CATSRDMLAGTDTQYF. The DNA of the CDR3 is TGTGCCACCAGCAGAGACATGCTAGCGGGCACAGATACGCAGTATTTT. The chain is built from TRBV15 and TRBJ2-3; 7 positions match TRBD2. Germline loops: CDR1 LNHNV, CDR2 YYDKDF (reference sequence). Trimming removed 0 bases from V and 1 base from J; junction bases left unmatched: 4. This CDR3 comprises 16 residues.